This TCR beta chain was profiled in a study of blood T cells in healthy people across ages. Study-level background: When template switching was applied, about one barcoded beta molecule was captured per two T cells. Study-level findings and limits: Getting older went along with TCR beta diversity per million T cells dropping roughly linearly.

Every sample gave at least 6 micrograms of total RNA when it was extracted. The CDR3 has 14 residues. The V end was cut by 11 bases, the J end by 1 base, with 15 bases between. Germline CDR1 is MNHNY and CDR2 is SVGAGI (reference sequence). Note on this clonotype: Its antigen is as yet unknown.

Alongside a J-beta primer mix, a sample-barcoded 5' primer served in a second PCR lasting roughly 7 to 11 cycles. Every cDNA was tagged by a template-switch adaptor with 12 random nucleotides. In TCRdb, the 5' RACE reads were re-called with MiXCR into one record per CDR3 protein. This sample carries 1.5 million to 2 million distinct CDR3 sequences, about 35% of them seen once, and the ten largest clones take about 11%. The chain joins TRBV6-6 to TRBJ1-3; D not resolved. This TCR came from a woman aged 25-40 years in good health. Sequences were obtained from blood. The CDR3 spells CAGKDGGSGNTIYF. CDR3 in DNA: TGTGCCGGCAAAGACGGAGGATCTGGAAACACCATATATTTT.